This is a list of T cell receptor beta chains from one sample in a study of T cells after yellow fever vaccination. One entry per CDR3 protein results from TCRdb running MiXCR on the 5' RACE reads. The sample has approximately 31,000 distinct CDR3 sequences, about 10% seen once. The material was PBMCs, either bulk or a sorted T-cell subset (CD4+, CD8+, memory, or dextramer-sorted; not recorded which), obtained around 15 days after the first yellow fever vaccination. These receptors all come from a man aged 18 to 29 who received the YFV17D yellow fever vaccine. The CDR3 runs from the conserved cysteine through the conserved F or W. The order of the fields is V gene, J gene, CDR3 protein.

TRBV30,TRBJ1-6,CAWSSSYNSPLHF
TRBV12-3/TRBV12-4,TRBJ2-2,CASRALSGGGELFF
TRBV11-2,TRBJ2-6,CASSSPRVIGGSGANVLTF
TRBV11-2,TRBJ1-2,CASSPLGQEYGYTF
TRBV19,TRBJ1-1,CASMEGPMNTEAFF
TRBV5-1,TRBJ2-3,CASSFAGGPVKQYF
TRBV4-1,TRBJ1-3,CASSRQGSGNTIYF
TRBV7-9,TRBJ1-3,CASSRHIPSGNTIYF
TRBV12-3/TRBV12-4,TRBJ1-1,CASSLRRKAFF
TRBV12-3/TRBV12-4,TRBJ1-1,CASRPGQGWDTEAFF
TRBV9,TRBJ2-7,CASSAASGVSYEQYF
TRBV19,TRBJ2-3,CARTSTDTQYF
TRBV5-1,TRBJ2-5,CASSPGLAGAFGETHYF
TRBV27,TRBJ1-1,CASRGTGKTEAFF
TRBV11-2,TRBJ1-1,CASSLDQGRDLTEAFF
TRBV5-1,TRBJ2-3,CASSAPSTDTQYF
TRBV5-1,TRBJ2-3,CASSLGGMLLPDTQYF
TRBV20-1,TRBJ2-7,CSPRDRRSYEQYF
TRBV4-1,TRBJ1-4,CASSQEGGFNEKLFF
TRBV29-1,TRBJ1-1,CSGGQLNTEAFF
TRBV12-3/TRBV12-4,TRBJ2-5,CASSPTRKETQYF
TRBV12-3/TRBV12-4,TRBJ1-2,CASRGQGRDYGYTF
TRBV6-1,TRBJ2-5,CASRARIKETQYF
TRBV5-1,TRBJ1-4,CASSLAGHNEKLFF
TRBV27,TRBJ2-3,CASSWTGEEMDTQYF
TRBV28,TRBJ1-5,CASSPTGRNQPQHF
TRBV6-5,TRBJ2-2,CASRLGFGSGELFF
TRBV12-3/TRBV12-4,TRBJ1-1,CASTRPGQGENEAFF
TRBV5-1,TRBJ1-1,CASSLVGTGWGTEAFF
TRBV30,TRBJ1-2,CAWSYGQEIRYTF
TRBV24-1,TRBJ1-5,CATSGAGNQPQHF
TRBV28,TRBJ1-4,CASSPGQGNEKLFF
TRBV6-2/TRBV6-3,TRBJ1-1,CASSFQDGTEAFF
TRBV28,TRBJ1-1,CASSPRNEAFF
TRBV5-5,TRBJ2-3,CASSLRLGALSTDTQYF
TRBV25-1,TRBJ2-5,CASSDDGRGQETQYF
TRBV24-1,TRBJ2-1,CASTGNNDEQFF
TRBV20-1,TRBJ1-1,CSARETGTGSEAFF
TRBV30,TRBJ2-3,CAWNRDFTDTQYF
TRBV19,TRBJ2-3,CASSISGRTDTQYF
TRBV5-1,TRBJ2-2,CASSGNLNTGELFF
TRBV6-4,TRBJ1-5,CASSDEGIQPQHF
TRBV20-1,TRBJ1-1,CSARVVDTYTEAFF
TRBV2,TRBJ2-7,CASRRERRPQEYEQYF
TRBV12-3/TRBV12-4,TRBJ1-2,CASSLASANYGYTF